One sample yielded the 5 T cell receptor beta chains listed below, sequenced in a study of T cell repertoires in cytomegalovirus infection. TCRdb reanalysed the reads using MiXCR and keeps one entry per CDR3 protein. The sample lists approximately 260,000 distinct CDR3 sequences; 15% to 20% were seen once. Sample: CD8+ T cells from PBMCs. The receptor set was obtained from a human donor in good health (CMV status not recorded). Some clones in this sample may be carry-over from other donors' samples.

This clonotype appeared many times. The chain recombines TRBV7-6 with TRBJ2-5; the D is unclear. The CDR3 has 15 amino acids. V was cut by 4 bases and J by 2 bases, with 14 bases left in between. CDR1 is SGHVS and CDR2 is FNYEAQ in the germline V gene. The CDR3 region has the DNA TGTGCCAGCAGCTATATACCGGGTTTTCAAGAGACCCAGTACTTC. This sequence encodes CASSYIPGFQETQYF.

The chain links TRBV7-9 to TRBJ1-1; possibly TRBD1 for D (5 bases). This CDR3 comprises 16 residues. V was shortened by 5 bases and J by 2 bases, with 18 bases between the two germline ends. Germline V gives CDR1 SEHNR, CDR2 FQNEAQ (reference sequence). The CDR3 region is CASSEKGRGFNTEAFF. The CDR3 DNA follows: TGTGCCAGCAGCGAAAAGGGTAGGGGCTTTAACACTGAAGCTTTCTTT.

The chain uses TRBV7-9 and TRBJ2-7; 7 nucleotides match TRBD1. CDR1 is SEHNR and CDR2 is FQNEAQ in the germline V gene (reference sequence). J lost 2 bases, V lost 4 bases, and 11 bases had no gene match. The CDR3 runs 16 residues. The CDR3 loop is CASSSTRDSVAYEQYF. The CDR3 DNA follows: TGTGCCAGCAGCTCCACCCGGGACAGCGTTGCCTACGAGCAGTACTTC.

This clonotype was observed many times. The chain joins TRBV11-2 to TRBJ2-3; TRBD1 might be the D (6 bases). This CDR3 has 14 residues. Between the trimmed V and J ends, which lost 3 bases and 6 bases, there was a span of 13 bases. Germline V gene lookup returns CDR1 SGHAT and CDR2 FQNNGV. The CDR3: CASSLWQGHDTQYF. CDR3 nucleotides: TGTGCCAGCAGCTTGTGGCAGGGGCATGATACGCAGTATTTT. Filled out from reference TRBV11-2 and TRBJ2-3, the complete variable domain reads EAGVAQSPRYKIIEKRQSVAFWCNPISGHATLYWYQQILGQGPKLLIQFQNNGVVDDSQLPKDRFSAERLKGVDSTLKIQPAKLEDSAVYLCASSLWQGHDTQYFGPGTRLTVL.

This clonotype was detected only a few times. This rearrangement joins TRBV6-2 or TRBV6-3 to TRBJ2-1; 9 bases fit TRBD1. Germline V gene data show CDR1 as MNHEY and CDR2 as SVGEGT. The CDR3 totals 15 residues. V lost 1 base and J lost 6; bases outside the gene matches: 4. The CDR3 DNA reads TGTGCCAGCAGTTACTTCCCGACAGGGGGCAATGAGCAGTTCTTC. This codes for CASSYFPTGGNEQFF.